Only a few counts were recorded for the clone carrying this T cell receptor (beta chain). One junction end does not reproduce the germline sequence, and a read error may be involved. The data stem from a study of blood T cell repertoires in COVID-19. Two negative PCRs, clearance, or symptom resolution characterized the recovered Cohort 3 donors. The protocol was immunoSEQ multiplex PCR, while the TCRdb copy is restricted to in-frame clones and leaves out a portion. Of some 310,000 clones in the sample, around nine tenths were seen once. This CDR3 is 15 amino acids long. Germline V gene lookup returns CDR1 SSHAT and CDR2 FNYEAQ (reference sequence).

The sequenced material came from PBMCs or T cells enriched from blood (not recorded which). This chain uses TRBV7-7 with TRBJ2-2; tentative D call: TRBD2 (7 bases). The TCR sequence derives from a woman in her thirties who had recovered from COVID-19. CDR3 sequence (DNA): TGTGCTAGCAGTCCTAGCGGAGGGGGCACCGGGGAGCTGTTTTTT. It encodes CASSPSGGGTGELFF.